One and the same sample provided the 12 T cell receptor beta chains below, sequenced in a study of T cell changes during pregnancy in multiple sclerosis (dated by TCRdb to about 2019). Libraries were constructed by the immunoSEQ multiplex PCR assay. The table comes from immuneACCESS by way of TCRdb, which keeps in-frame sequences with V and J called. Part of the clones is missing from these tables; in studies checked, under half for an unresolved V gene and the rest for unknown reasons. This sample holds over 80,000 clones; 90% to 95% were observed only once. The ten most abundant clones make up 1.3% to 1.5% of the sample. The specimen comprised peripheral blood, sampled in the third trimester of pregnancy. The receptors here all came from a female donor in good health, enrolled as a control in a pregnancy study.

The chain uses TRBV5-5 and TRBJ2-7, with TRBD2 matching 14 bases. This CDR3 comprises 15 residues. The germline gives CDR1 SGHKS, CDR2 YYEKEE (reference sequence). The V and J ends lost 6 bases and 5 bases, in that order; junction bases with no gene match: 7. CDR3 sequence (DNA): TGTGCCAGCACGACCAGACTAGCGGGAGGGAACGAGCAGTACTTC. Translated, it gives CASTTRLAGGNEQYF.

V usage is TRBV5-1 and J usage is TRBJ2-2, with D tentatively TRBD2 (7 bases). Germline lookup yields CDR1 SGHRS and CDR2 YFSETQ. This CDR3 is 15 amino acids long. Deletions cut 4 bases from V and 7 bases from J, with 17 bases between. CDR3 amino acids: CASSQTGGGNGELFF. CDR3 nucleotide sequence: TGCGCCAGCAGCCAGACGGGGGGCGGTAACGGGGAGCTGTTTTTT.

The chain has TRBV5-1 and TRBJ2-5; TRBD2 aligns across 9 bases. From germline, CDR1 is SGHRS and CDR2 YFSETQ. After removal of 4 bases from V and 2 bases from J, the junction contained 12 bases not matched to a gene. This CDR3 is built from 17 residues. Here the CDR3 DNA reads TGCGCCAGCAGCGGGGGGAGGACTAGCGAACTACAAGAGACCCAGTACTTC. Its protein is CASSGGRTSELQETQYF.

The gene calls are TRBV5-1 and TRBJ2-3; 8 bases are a match to TRBD2. CDR1 is SGHRS and CDR2 is YFSETQ in the germline V gene. CDR3 length equals 16 residues. The ends lost 2 bases at V and 1 base at J; junction bases unmatched: 6. The CDR3 region is CASSFGGRIGTDTQYF. CDR3 coding DNA: TGCGCCAGCAGCTTTGGCGGGAGGATCGGCACAGATACGCAGTATTTT.

The rearrangement links TRBV19 to TRBJ2-7; maybe TRBD1 (6 bases). Germline CDR1 and CDR2: LNHDA and SQIVND (reference sequence). The CDR3 extends over 15 amino acids. V was trimmed by 4 bases and J by 3 bases, leaving 16 bases between them. As DNA, the CDR3 is TGTGCCAGTAGTACCTCGTGGACAGCCAGCTACGAGCAGTACTTC. It yields the protein CASSTSWTASYEQYF.

J is TRBJ2-7 and V is TRBV5-1; D call uncertain. The CDR3 sequence is 13 residues long. V was trimmed by 0 bases and J by 4 bases, leaving 8 bases between them. Germline CDR1 and CDR2: SGHRS and YFSETQ. Here the CDR3 reads CASSLVAEYEQYF. The CDR3 nucleotides read TGCGCCAGCAGCTTGGTCGCAGAATACGAGCAGTACTTC.

This sequence joins TRBV7-8 and TRBJ2-2; a weak D match, TRBD1 (6 bases). V was clipped by 5 bases and J by 5 bases, with 9 bases between them. This CDR3 spans 13 amino acids. Germline V gives CDR1 SGHVS, CDR2 FQNEAQ. The chain's CDR3 is CASSITGTGELFF. CDR3 nucleotides: TGTGCCAGCAGCATCACAGGGACCGGGGAGCTGTTTTTT.

This chain joins TRBV28 and TRBJ1-2, with D possibly being TRBD1 (6 bases). This CDR3 region has 15 residues. V shed 6 bases and J shed 4 bases, with 18 bases lying between them. Germline CDR1 and CDR2: MDHEN and SYDVKM. This CDR3 reads CASREVRGSSYGYTF. CDR3 sequence (DNA): TGTGCCAGCAGGGAAGTCAGGGGAAGTAGCTATGGCTACACCTTC.

The chain has TRBV2 and TRBJ2-3, with a possible D match to TRBD2 (6 bases). This CDR3 is built from 15 residues. Trimming took off 6 bases at V and 7 bases at J, with 20 bases between the two ends. Germline V lookup: CDR1 SNHLY, CDR2 FYNNEI. Written as DNA, the CDR3 is TGTGCCAGCAGATCATGGGGAGGCCGAAACTATACGCAGTATTTT. Translated, it gives CASRSWGGRNYTQYF.

V and J are TRBV9 and TRBJ2-7; D is unresolved. This CDR3 comprises 15 residues. V was shortened by 2 bases and J by 0 bases, with 12 bases between the two germline ends. Germline V gene data show CDR1 as SGDLS and CDR2 as YYNGEE. The CDR3 nucleotides are TGTGCCAGCAGCGTCGGAGAAACCTCCTCCTACGAGCAGTACTTC. This codes for CASSVGETSSYEQYF.

The V and J genes are TRBV5-4 and TRBJ2-7; D gene uncertain. Trimming cost V 4 bases and J 0 bases, with 8 bases left between them. Germline-derived CDR1 and CDR2 are SGHNT and YYREEE (reference sequence). The CDR3 length is 13 residues. CDR3 sequence: CASSPGFSYEQYF. CDR3 sequence (DNA): TGTGCCAGCAGCCCCGGGTTCTCCTACGAGCAGTACTTC.

This clone showed up just once. The rearrangement uses TRBV7-6 and TRBJ2-7, with 8 nucleotides matching TRBD2. The CDR3 totals 15 residues. CDR1 and CDR2 (germline): SGHVS, FNYEAQ. The trim removed 4 bases at V and 3 bases at J, leaving 8 bases unmatched. CDR3 nucleotide sequence: TGTGCCAGCAGCTCGTTAGCGGGAAGGGACTACGAGCAGTACTTC. Its protein is CASSSLAGRDYEQYF.